The rows below give T cell receptor beta chains drawn from one sample of a study of cytomegalovirus exposure and HLA in healthy donors. Method: immunoSEQ multiplex PCR; TCRdb's copy keeps in-frame clones and lacks some. The sample contains about 140,000 clones, about 70% of which appear only once. The sequenced sample consisted of PBMCs. The origin of the receptors is a middle-aged man in good health and CMV-seronegative. CDR3s include the opening cysteine and the closing phenylalanine or tryptophan. The order of the fields is J gene, D gene, V gene, clone size, CDR3 DNA, CDR3 protein. D genes are given only for firm matches. Clone size is stated in some rows and not others, as once, few, many or a class when expanded.

j_call: TRBJ1-4
d_call: .
v_call: TRBV7-8
clone_size: .
cdr3_nt: TGTGCCAGCAGCCGGGGGAATTCGAATGAAAAACTGTTTTTT
cdr3_aa: CASSRGNSNEKLFF

j_call: TRBJ2-1
d_call: .
v_call: TRBV9
clone_size: .
cdr3_nt: TGTGCCAGCAGCCCCTCGGGTAGCGGCGGATTCTGGAGTGAGCAGTTCTTC
cdr3_aa: CASSPSGSGGFWSEQFF

j_call: TRBJ1-2
d_call: .
v_call: TRBV6-6
clone_size: few
cdr3_nt: TGTGCCGGCGGGGTTAACTATGGCTACACCTTC
cdr3_aa: CAGGVNYGYTF

j_call: TRBJ2-7
d_call: .
v_call: TRBV2
clone_size: .
cdr3_nt: TGTGCCAGCAGGAGGGGGACACTAGGCTCGGATGCGCAGTACTTC
cdr3_aa: CASRRGTLGSDAQYF

j_call: TRBJ2-7
d_call: .
v_call: TRBV15
clone_size: .
cdr3_nt: TGTGCCACCAGCAGCTTTTCGGGACACGGGTACGAGCAGTACTTC
cdr3_aa: CATSSFSGHGYEQYF

j_call: TRBJ2-5
d_call: .
v_call: TRBV18
clone_size: .
cdr3_nt: TGTGCCAGCTCACCGTCGGACAGAGGCGGGGAGACCCAGTACTTC
cdr3_aa: CASSPSDRGGETQYF

j_call: TRBJ2-4
d_call: .
v_call: TRBV7-2
clone_size: .
cdr3_nt: TGTGCCAGCAGCCTCACAGGGTTTTCGACAGCCAAAAACATTCAGTACTTC
cdr3_aa: CASSLTGFSTAKNIQYF

j_call: TRBJ1-2
d_call: .
v_call: TRBV6-5
clone_size: .
cdr3_nt: TGTGCCAGCAGTTACCGGGGTTTTGACGGCTACACCTTC
cdr3_aa: CASSYRGFDGYTF

j_call: TRBJ2-1
d_call: TRBD2
v_call: TRBV19
clone_size: once
cdr3_nt: TGTGCCAGTAGTATGGCTAGCGGGGACAATGAGCAGTTCTTC
cdr3_aa: CASSMASGDNEQFF

j_call: TRBJ2-1
d_call: TRBD1
v_call: TRBV19
clone_size: few
cdr3_nt: TGTGCCACTCGAGGACAGGCAAGCTCCTACAATGAGCAGTTCTTC
cdr3_aa: CATRGQASSYNEQFF

j_call: TRBJ1-5
d_call: TRBD1
v_call: TRBV2
clone_size: once
cdr3_nt: TGTGCCAGCAGTCAATTCGGACAGGGAGGCAATCAGCCCCAGCATTTT
cdr3_aa: CASSQFGQGGNQPQHF

j_call: TRBJ1-2
d_call: TRBD1
v_call: TRBV14
clone_size: few
cdr3_nt: TGTGCCAGCAGCCAAGGGACAACAGGGGCCTACTATGGCTACACCTTC
cdr3_aa: CASSQGTTGAYYGYTF

j_call: TRBJ1-3
d_call: .
v_call: TRBV6-5
clone_size: .
cdr3_nt: TGTGCCAGCAGTTATAGTGGGACATCTACAAACACCATATATTTT
cdr3_aa: CASSYSGTSTNTIYF